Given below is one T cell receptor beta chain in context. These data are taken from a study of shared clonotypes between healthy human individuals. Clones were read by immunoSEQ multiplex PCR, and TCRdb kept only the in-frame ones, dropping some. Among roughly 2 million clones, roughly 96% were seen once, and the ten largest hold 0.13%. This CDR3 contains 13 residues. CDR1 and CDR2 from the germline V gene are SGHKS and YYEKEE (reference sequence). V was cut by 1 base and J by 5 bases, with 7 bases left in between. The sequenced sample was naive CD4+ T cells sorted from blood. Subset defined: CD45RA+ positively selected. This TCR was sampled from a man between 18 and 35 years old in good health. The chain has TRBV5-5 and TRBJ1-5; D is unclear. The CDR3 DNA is TGTGCCAGCAGCTTGAACGGGGATCAGCCCCAGCATTTT. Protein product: CASSLNGDQPQHF.